This TCR beta chain stems from a study of vaccination and CD4 T cells after COVID-19. Treatment: approximately 10-day PBMC culture with coronavirus spike peptide pools or control peptides (ViraFEST assay). CD4+ T cells that came from the unexposed donor were collected before the COVID-19 pandemic (2011-2018). ViraFEST stimulated the growth of antigen-specific T cells using peptide pools and subsequently profiled their TCRs by sequencing. The V gene lost 5 bases and the J gene lost 5 bases, with 10 bases spanning the gap. The CDR3 is made up of 13 amino acids. The germline V gene encodes CDR1 LNHDA and CDR2 SQIVND (reference sequence). Researchers used the Oncomine TCR Beta short-read assay to sequence DNA from cultured CD4+ T cells. TCRdb re-called the PCR reads through MiXCR, storing one row per CDR3 protein. The repertoire includes 650 to 800 distinct CDR3 sequences, approximately 11% of them detected once, and 33% sits in the top ten.

With respect to this clonotype: Its antigen is not known.

The source is a human donor in good health. Sequenced input: CD4+ T cells from blood, cultured in vitro. This chain uses TRBV19 with TRBJ2-1, with D possibly TRBD2 on 5 matching bases. CDR3 sequence reads: CASSPQRHNEQFF. The DNA of the CDR3 is TGTGCCAGTAGTCCCCAGCGGCACAATGAGCAGTTCTTC.